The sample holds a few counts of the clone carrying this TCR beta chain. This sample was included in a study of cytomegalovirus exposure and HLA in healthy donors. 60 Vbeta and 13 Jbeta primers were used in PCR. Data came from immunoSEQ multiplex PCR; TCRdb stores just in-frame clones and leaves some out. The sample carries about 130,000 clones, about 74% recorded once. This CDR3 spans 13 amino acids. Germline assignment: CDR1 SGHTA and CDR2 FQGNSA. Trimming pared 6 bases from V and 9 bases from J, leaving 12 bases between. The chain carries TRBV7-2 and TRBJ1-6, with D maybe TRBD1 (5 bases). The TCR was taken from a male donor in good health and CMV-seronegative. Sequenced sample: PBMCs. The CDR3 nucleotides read TGTGCCAGCAGTCCGCCCGGGGGTTCACCCCTCCACTTT. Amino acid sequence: CASSPPGGSPLHF.